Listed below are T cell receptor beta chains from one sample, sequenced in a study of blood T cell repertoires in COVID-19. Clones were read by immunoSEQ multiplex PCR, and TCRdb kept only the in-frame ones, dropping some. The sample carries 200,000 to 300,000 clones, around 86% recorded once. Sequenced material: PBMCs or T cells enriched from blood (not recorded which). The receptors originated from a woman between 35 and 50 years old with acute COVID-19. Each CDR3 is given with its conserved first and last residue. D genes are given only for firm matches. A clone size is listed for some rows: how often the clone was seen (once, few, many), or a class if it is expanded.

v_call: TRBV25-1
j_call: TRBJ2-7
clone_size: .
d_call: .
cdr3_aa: CATSPSYEQYF
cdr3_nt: TGTGCCACGAGCCCCTCCTACGAGCAGTACTTC

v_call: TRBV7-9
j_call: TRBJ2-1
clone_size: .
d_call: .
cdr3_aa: CASSPSVQEYNEQFF
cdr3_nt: TGTGCCAGCAGCCCTTCGGTACAGGAATACAATGAGCAGTTCTTC

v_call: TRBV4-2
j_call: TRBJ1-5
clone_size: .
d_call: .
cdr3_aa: CASSQEWQGRGNQPQHF
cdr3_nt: TGTGCCAGCAGCCAAGAGTGGCAGGGAAGGGGCAATCAGCCCCAGCATTTT

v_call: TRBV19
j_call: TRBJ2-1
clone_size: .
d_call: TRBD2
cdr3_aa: CASETSGRSYNEQFF
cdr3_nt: TGTGCCAGTGAGACTAGCGGGAGGTCCTACAATGAGCAGTTCTTC

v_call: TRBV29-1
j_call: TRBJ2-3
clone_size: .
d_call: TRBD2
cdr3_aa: CSVEVAGVGPDTQYF
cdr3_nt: TGCAGCGTTGAAGTAGCGGGAGTAGGCCCAGATACGCAGTATTTT

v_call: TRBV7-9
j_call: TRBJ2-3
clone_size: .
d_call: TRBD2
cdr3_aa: CASSFLGLALTDTQYF
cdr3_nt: TGTGCCAGCAGCTTTCTGGGACTAGCCCTCACAGATACGCAGTATTTT

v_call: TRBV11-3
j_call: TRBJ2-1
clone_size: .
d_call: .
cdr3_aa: CASSLGRDNEQFF
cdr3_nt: TGTGCCAGCAGCTTAGGCAGGGATAATGAGCAGTTCTTC

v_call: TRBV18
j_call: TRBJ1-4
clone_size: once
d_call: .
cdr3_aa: CASSPPGPIQLFF
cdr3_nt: TGTGCCAGCTCACCACCGGGGCCTATCCAACTCTTTTTT

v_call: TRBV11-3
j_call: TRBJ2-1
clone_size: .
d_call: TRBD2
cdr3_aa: CASSSRGTSGRGYNEQFF
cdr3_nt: TGTGCCAGCAGCTCCAGAGGGACTAGCGGGAGGGGTTACAATGAGCAGTTCTTC

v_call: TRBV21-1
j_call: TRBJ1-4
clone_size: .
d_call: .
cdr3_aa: CASRKNGGRGRIKLFF
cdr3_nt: TGTGCCAGCAGAAAAAATGGCGGCAGGGGGCGGATAAAACTGTTTTTT

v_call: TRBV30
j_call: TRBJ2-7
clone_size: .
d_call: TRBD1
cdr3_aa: CAWGRGQDYEQYF
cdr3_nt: TGTGCCTGGGGTAGGGGACAGGACTACGAGCAGTACTTC

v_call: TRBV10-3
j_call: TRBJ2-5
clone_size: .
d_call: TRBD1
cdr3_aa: CAISDGTGQETQYF
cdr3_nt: TGTGCCATCAGTGACGGGACAGGCCAAGAGACCCAGTACTTC

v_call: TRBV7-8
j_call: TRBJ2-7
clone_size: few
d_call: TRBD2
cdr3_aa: CASSLALAGASEQYF
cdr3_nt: TGTGCCAGCAGCTTAGCCCTAGCGGGAGCGAGCGAGCAGTACTTC

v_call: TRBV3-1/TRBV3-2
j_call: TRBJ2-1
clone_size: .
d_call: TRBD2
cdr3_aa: CASSQSLAGVNEQFF
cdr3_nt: TGTGCCAGCAGCCAATCTCTAGCGGGAGTTAATGAGCAGTTCTTC

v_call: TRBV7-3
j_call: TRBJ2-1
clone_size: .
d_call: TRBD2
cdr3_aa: CASSYRSSGMNEQFF
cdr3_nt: TGTGCCAGCAGCTACCGGTCTAGCGGGATGAATGAGCAGTTCTTC

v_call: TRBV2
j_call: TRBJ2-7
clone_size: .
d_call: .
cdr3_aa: CASSEAITGGYEQYF
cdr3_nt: TGTGCCAGCAGTGAAGCTATTACTGGGGGGTACGAGCAGTACTTC

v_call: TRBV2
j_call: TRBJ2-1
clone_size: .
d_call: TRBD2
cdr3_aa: CASSLSGSNEQFF
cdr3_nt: TGTGCCAGCAGCCTTAGCGGGAGTAATGAGCAGTTCTTC

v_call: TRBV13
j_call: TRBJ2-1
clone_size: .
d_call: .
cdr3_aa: CASSMTSDSEQFF
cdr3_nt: TGTGCCAGCAGCATGACCAGCGATTCTGAGCAGTTCTTC

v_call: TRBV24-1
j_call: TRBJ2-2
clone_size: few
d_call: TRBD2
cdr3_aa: CATSDPRTSGSVELFF
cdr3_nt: TGTGCCACCAGTGATCCCCGGACTAGCGGGAGTGTGGAGCTGTTTTTT

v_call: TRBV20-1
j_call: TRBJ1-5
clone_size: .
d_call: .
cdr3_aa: CSASASQGRQPQHF
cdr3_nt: TGCAGTGCTAGTGCGTCACAGGGTCGGCAGCCCCAGCATTTT

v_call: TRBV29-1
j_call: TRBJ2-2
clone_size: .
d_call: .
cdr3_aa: CSVERDKYTGELFF
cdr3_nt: TGCAGCGTTGAAAGGGACAAGTACACCGGGGAGCTGTTTTTT

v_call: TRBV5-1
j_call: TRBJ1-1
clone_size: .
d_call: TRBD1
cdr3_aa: CASSRTDRGDTEAFF
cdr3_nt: TGCGCCAGCAGCCGAACCGACAGGGGGGACACTGAAGCTTTCTTT